This is a list of T cell receptor beta chains from one sample in a study of T cell responses to AZD1222 COVID-19 vaccine. Profiled with immunoSEQ multiplex PCR; TCRdb holds only in-frame clones, not every one. Found here are more than 110,000 clones, almost 90% of them singletons; the top ten hold nearly 3.5%. The specimen comprised peripheral blood, sampled on day 0 of AZD1222 vaccination. All receptors derive from an adult in good health. Each CDR3 is given with its conserved first and last residue. Each record gives: J gene, D gene, V gene, clone size, CDR3 protein, CDR3 DNA. A D gene is named only where the DNA matches it firmly. The size entry is marked missing in some rows and otherwise reads once, few, many or a size class.

J: TRBJ1-1
D: -
V: TRBV3-1/TRBV3-2
size: -
CDR3: CASSQAPNTEAFF
DNA: TGTGCCAGCAGCCAAGCCCCGAACACTGAAGCTTTCTTT

J: TRBJ2-1
D: TRBD2
V: TRBV7-9
size: -
CDR3: CASSLGLAGTYNEQFF
DNA: TGTGCCAGCAGCTTAGGACTAGCGGGAACCTACAATGAGCAGTTCTTC

J: TRBJ2-2
D: -
V: TRBV7-2
size: -
CDR3: CASSLEASVNTGELFF
DNA: TGTGCCAGCAGCTTAGAGGCTAGCGTGAACACCGGGGAGCTGTTTTTT

J: TRBJ1-1
D: -
V: TRBV4-1
size: -
CDR3: CASSQLGARNTEAFF
DNA: TGCGCCAGCAGCCAGTTGGGGGCGCGGAACACTGAAGCTTTCTTT

J: TRBJ2-1
D: -
V: TRBV6-4
size: -
CDR3: CASSDGDQRNEQFF
DNA: TGTGCCAGCAGTGACGGGGACCAGAGGAATGAGCAGTTCTTC

J: TRBJ2-7
D: -
V: TRBV5-1
size: -
CDR3: CASSLDTTSPYEQYF
DNA: TGCGCCAGCAGCTTGGATACGACTAGTCCTTACGAGCAGTACTTC

J: TRBJ2-2
D: -
V: TRBV24-1
size: -
CDR3: CATGGHLKAGELFF
DNA: TGTGCCACCGGGGGACACTTAAAAGCCGGGGAGCTGTTTTTT

J: TRBJ2-6
D: TRBD1
V: TRBV28
size: -
CDR3: CASSGRGPGANVLTF
DNA: TGTGCCAGCAGTGGCAGGGGGCCTGGGGCCAACGTCCTGACTTTC

J: TRBJ1-5
D: -
V: TRBV29-1
size: -
CDR3: CSVGRQANQPQHF
DNA: TGCAGCGTAGGAAGACAGGCCAATCAGCCCCAGCATTTT

J: TRBJ1-5
D: -
V: TRBV6-5
size: -
CDR3: CASSSYDQPQHF
DNA: TGTGCCAGCAGTTCCTACGATCAGCCCCAGCATTTT

J: TRBJ1-4
D: TRBD1
V: TRBV7-2
size: -
CDR3: CASSLGTGGGEKLFF
DNA: TGTGCCAGCAGCTTAGGGACAGGGGGCGGTGAAAAACTGTTTTTT

J: TRBJ1-5
D: -
V: TRBV30
size: -
CDR3: CAWSDHREQPQHF
DNA: TGTGCCTGGAGTGACCACAGGGAACAGCCCCAGCATTTT

J: TRBJ1-5
D: -
V: TRBV15
size: -
CDR3: CATSGDKYQPQHF
DNA: TGTGCCACCAGCGGGGACAAGTATCAGCCCCAGCATTTT

J: TRBJ2-6
D: -
V: TRBV5-1
size: -
CDR3: CASSLGGNPSSGANVLTF
DNA: TGCGCCAGCAGCTTGGGAGGGAACCCTTCCTCTGGGGCCAACGTCCTGACTTTC

J: TRBJ1-2
D: -
V: TRBV20-1
size: -
CDR3: CSAVEGSGYTF
DNA: TGCAGTGCTGTAGAGGGCAGTGGCTACACCTTC

J: TRBJ2-1
D: TRBD2
V: TRBV18
size: once
CDR3: CASSSRAGLESGDGNEQFF
DNA: TGTGCCAGCTCAAGCCGAGCCGGCTTGGAGAGCGGGGACGGGAATGAGCAGTTCTTC

J: TRBJ1-6
D: -
V: TRBV6-6
size: -
CDR3: CASSPPGRSNSPLHF
DNA: TGTGCCAGCAGTCCGCCGGGAAGGAGTAATTCACCCCTCCACTTT

J: TRBJ2-7
D: -
V: TRBV13
size: -
CDR3: CASTSEQLNEQYF
DNA: TGTGCCAGCACCTCTGAACAGCTTAACGAGCAGTACTTC

J: TRBJ2-3
D: -
V: TRBV9
size: -
CDR3: CASSVVPRSTDTQYF
DNA: TGTGCCAGCAGCGTAGTACCTAGGAGCACAGATACGCAGTATTTT

J: TRBJ2-7
D: TRBD2
V: TRBV7-2
size: -
CDR3: CASSFDSGRTDYEQYF
DNA: TGTGCCAGCAGCTTTGATAGCGGGAGGACGGACTACGAGCAGTACTTC

J: TRBJ2-1
D: -
V: TRBV6-2/TRBV6-3
size: -
CDR3: CASSYSMGRRTANNEQFF
DNA: TGTGCCAGCAGTTACTCGATGGGTCGTCGGACGGCTAACAATGAGCAGTTCTTC

J: TRBJ2-7
D: -
V: TRBV7-5
size: -
CDR3: CVRSLEVGTSRYEQYF
DNA: TGTGTCAGAAGCTTAGAGGTCGGGACTAGCCGTTACGAGCAGTACTTC

J: TRBJ2-5
D: TRBD2
V: TRBV6-5
size: few
CDR3: CASRGLAGGPETQYF
DNA: TGTGCCAGCAGGGGGCTAGCGGGAGGGCCGGAGACCCAGTACTTC

J: TRBJ1-4
D: -
V: TRBV15
size: -
CDR3: CATSRDAVRGEKLFF
DNA: TGTGCCACCAGCAGAGATGCCGTTCGTGGGGAAAAACTGTTTTTT

J: TRBJ2-1
D: -
V: TRBV5-1
size: -
CDR3: CASSLGTEYNEQFF
DNA: TGCGCCAGCAGCTTGGGGACAGAATACAATGAGCAGTTCTTC

J: TRBJ1-2
D: -
V: TRBV19
size: few
CDR3: CASSFWDGGDYGYTF
DNA: TGTGCCAGTAGTTTCTGGGACGGCGGCGATTATGGCTACACCTTC

J: TRBJ2-2
D: TRBD2
V: TRBV28
size: few
CDR3: CGTSGNTGELFF
DNA: TGTGGGACTAGCGGGAACACCGGGGAGCTGTTTTTT

J: TRBJ2-2
D: -
V: TRBV6-2/TRBV6-3
size: -
CDR3: CASSYSTLGTGELFF
DNA: TGTGCCAGCAGTTACTCGACCCTGGGAACCGGGGAGCTGTTTTTT

J: TRBJ1-5
D: -
V: TRBV6-2/TRBV6-3
size: few
CDR3: CASSSIVWGDNQPQHF
DNA: TGTGCCAGCAGTTCCATCGTTTGGGGTGACAATCAGCCCCAGCATTTT

J: TRBJ2-7
D: TRBD1
V: TRBV4-2
size: -
CDR3: CASSQAPGQGTYEQYF
DNA: TGTGCCAGCAGCCAAGCTCCGGGACAGGGGACCTACGAGCAGTACTTC

J: TRBJ1-1
D: -
V: TRBV6-5
size: once
CDR3: CASSYGGITEAFF
DNA: TGTGCCAGCAGTTACGGGGGCATCACTGAAGCTTTCTTT

J: TRBJ1-6
D: TRBD1
V: TRBV7-2
size: -
CDR3: CASSSSGGARGNSPLHF
DNA: TGTGCCAGCAGCTCCTCAGGGGGCGCTCGTGGGAATTCACCCCTCCACTTT

J: TRBJ1-6
D: -
V: TRBV27
size: -
CDR3: CASQTLFEDSPLHF
DNA: TGTGCCAGCCAGACACTGTTTGAGGATTCACCCCTCCACTTT

J: TRBJ1-3
D: -
V: TRBV3-1/TRBV3-2
size: once
CDR3: CASSPDSGDTIYF
DNA: TGTGCCAGCAGCCCAGACTCGGGTGACACCATATATTTT

J: TRBJ2-6
D: -
V: TRBV9
size: -
CDR3: CASSGNTDVLTF
DNA: TGTGCCAGCAGCGGAAACACGGACGTCCTGACTTTC